Sequencing of this T cell receptor (beta chain) was carried out in a study of siplizumab effects on memory and regulatory T cells. Study-wide results and limits: Roughly 80-97% of proliferating CD4+ or CD8+ clones defied assignment to a naive or memory phenotype.

The V and J ends lost 4 bases and 7 bases, in that order; junction bases with no gene match: 7. CDR1 and CDR2 (germline): SGHNT, YYREEE (reference sequence). The CDR3 loop spans 13 amino acids. Per sample, 100,000 or so TCR templates underwent assay. Method: immunoSEQ multiplex PCR; TCRdb's copy keeps in-frame clones and lacks some. The repertoire holds 75,000 to 95,000 clones, over 80% seen once, with around 15% in the top ten. Notes on this clone: Its antigen is currently unknown.

Material for sequencing was CD4+ T cells sorted from blood. The chain joins TRBV5-4 to TRBJ2-7; 8 bases map to TRBD1. The source of this sequence is a human donor in good health. CDR3 in DNA: TGTGCCAGCAGCCTGCAGGGGGCGAATGAGCAGTACTTC. Its protein is CASSLQGANEQYF. Based on the CDR3 plus reference TRBV5-4 and TRBJ2-7, the full variable domain is ETGVTQSPTHLIKTRGQQVTLRCSSQSGHNTVSWYQQALGQGPQFIFQYYREEENGRGNFPPRFSGLQFPNYSSELNVNALELDDSALYLCASSLQGANEQYFGPGTRLTVT.